This is a list of T cell receptor beta chains from one sample in a study of blood T cell repertoires in COVID-19. The data were produced by immunoSEQ multiplex PCR, yet TCRdb's version contains in-frame clones alone and is incomplete. The sample shows around 450,000 clones, 87% of them seen only once. The sequenced sample consisted of PBMCs or T cells enriched from blood (not recorded which). The receptors derive from a woman between 18 and 29 years old with acute COVID-19. Each CDR3 is given without its conserved first and last residue. Fields, in order: V gene, J gene, CDR3 protein.

v_call: TRBV5-6; j_call: TRBJ2-7; cdr3_aa: ASSLSVEQY
v_call: TRBV7-2; j_call: TRBJ1-6; cdr3_aa: ASSPGQGATPLH
v_call: TRBV5-1; j_call: TRBJ1-5; cdr3_aa: ASSLAAGGNQPQH
v_call: TRBV10-1; j_call: TRBJ2-1; cdr3_aa: ASSTDNEQF
v_call: TRBV18; j_call: TRBJ1-4; cdr3_aa: ASSPDTRGEKLF
v_call: TRBV24-1; j_call: TRBJ2-7; cdr3_aa: ATSDLSGQGY
v_call: TRBV29-1; j_call: TRBJ1-2; cdr3_aa: SVRQGVMHGYT
v_call: TRBV7-2; j_call: TRBJ2-4; cdr3_aa: ASSSRSSGDIQY
v_call: TRBV19; j_call: TRBJ1-2; cdr3_aa: ASSPESGGNYGYT
v_call: TRBV6-5; j_call: TRBJ2-7; cdr3_aa: ASSSTGYEQY
v_call: TRBV15; j_call: TRBJ1-3; cdr3_aa: ATSRERISHSGNTIY
v_call: TRBV19; j_call: TRBJ1-4; cdr3_aa: ASSVFPAREKLF
v_call: TRBV9; j_call: TRBJ1-3; cdr3_aa: ASSSQTGAIFGNTIY
v_call: TRBV6-1; j_call: TRBJ1-2; cdr3_aa: ASSEAFYLGTGDEEGYT
v_call: TRBV30; j_call: TRBJ1-1; cdr3_aa: AWWTGTGVRGRRAF
v_call: TRBV9; j_call: TRBJ2-1; cdr3_aa: ASSVGAGLDNEQF
v_call: TRBV4-3; j_call: TRBJ2-7; cdr3_aa: ASRREAGIYEQY
v_call: TRBV3-1/TRBV3-2; j_call: TRBJ1-5; cdr3_aa: ASSQQRDQPQH
v_call: TRBV10-3; j_call: TRBJ1-1; cdr3_aa: AISWTVNTEAF
v_call: TRBV6-4; j_call: TRBJ2-1; cdr3_aa: ASSGGTNNNEQF
v_call: TRBV28; j_call: TRBJ2-5; cdr3_aa: ASSYAGTGLGEETQY
v_call: TRBV5-5; j_call: TRBJ1-5; cdr3_aa: ASSTGLPASGPQH
v_call: TRBV27; j_call: TRBJ1-2; cdr3_aa: ASSSTRAATYGYT
v_call: TRBV9; j_call: TRBJ2-7; cdr3_aa: ASSGRDRGSGEQY
v_call: TRBV28; j_call: TRBJ1-5; cdr3_aa: ASTPDRVGQPQH
v_call: TRBV7-8; j_call: TRBJ2-7; cdr3_aa: ASRVTGVGEQY
v_call: TRBV5-1; j_call: TRBJ2-3; cdr3_aa: ASSLGTSGSDTQY
v_call: TRBV3-1/TRBV3-2; j_call: TRBJ1-1; cdr3_aa: ASSQFPTPGTEAF
v_call: TRBV7-8; j_call: TRBJ1-4; cdr3_aa: ASSSTVTAGLF
v_call: TRBV12-3/TRBV12-4; j_call: TRBJ2-2; cdr3_aa: ASSPTGNGELF
v_call: TRBV28; j_call: TRBJ1-5; cdr3_aa: ASLNRERSNQPQH
v_call: TRBV3-1/TRBV3-2; j_call: TRBJ2-3; cdr3_aa: ASSLRLAGSTDTQY
v_call: TRBV9; j_call: TRBJ1-1; cdr3_aa: ASSVGDRARPSTEAF
v_call: TRBV25-1; j_call: TRBJ1-2; cdr3_aa: ASSETGLNYGYT
v_call: TRBV5-1; j_call: TRBJ2-7; cdr3_aa: ASSSGPGGPNYEQY
v_call: TRBV7-2; j_call: TRBJ1-1; cdr3_aa: ASSFQEANTEAF
v_call: TRBV6-5; j_call: TRBJ2-1; cdr3_aa: ASSYSGTSGGNEQF
v_call: TRBV9; j_call: TRBJ1-2; cdr3_aa: ASSVREGGRDGYT
v_call: TRBV19; j_call: TRBJ2-7; cdr3_aa: ASSISYRVPYEQY
v_call: TRBV5-4; j_call: TRBJ2-1; cdr3_aa: ASSPQKPGGRPDEQF
v_call: TRBV11-2; j_call: TRBJ2-7; cdr3_aa: ATSSGAYEQY
v_call: TRBV4-2; j_call: TRBJ2-6; cdr3_aa: ASSQGGQRSGANVLT
v_call: TRBV5-4; j_call: TRBJ2-7; cdr3_aa: ASSSGTSEYYEQY
v_call: TRBV7-9; j_call: TRBJ1-3; cdr3_aa: ASSWAQRQYTIY
v_call: TRBV10-3; j_call: TRBJ2-1; cdr3_aa: AIREESDEQF
v_call: TRBV7-8; j_call: TRBJ1-2; cdr3_aa: ASSPYDRRAGYT
v_call: TRBV3-1/TRBV3-2; j_call: TRBJ2-1; cdr3_aa: ASSLLHNEQF
v_call: TRBV18; j_call: TRBJ1-1; cdr3_aa: ASSPPGLGEAF
v_call: TRBV19; j_call: TRBJ2-3; cdr3_aa: ASKSSVSTDTQY
v_call: TRBV19; j_call: TRBJ1-2; cdr3_aa: ASSRTGDNYGYT
v_call: TRBV5-8; j_call: TRBJ2-7; cdr3_aa: ASSLKDRAFYEQY